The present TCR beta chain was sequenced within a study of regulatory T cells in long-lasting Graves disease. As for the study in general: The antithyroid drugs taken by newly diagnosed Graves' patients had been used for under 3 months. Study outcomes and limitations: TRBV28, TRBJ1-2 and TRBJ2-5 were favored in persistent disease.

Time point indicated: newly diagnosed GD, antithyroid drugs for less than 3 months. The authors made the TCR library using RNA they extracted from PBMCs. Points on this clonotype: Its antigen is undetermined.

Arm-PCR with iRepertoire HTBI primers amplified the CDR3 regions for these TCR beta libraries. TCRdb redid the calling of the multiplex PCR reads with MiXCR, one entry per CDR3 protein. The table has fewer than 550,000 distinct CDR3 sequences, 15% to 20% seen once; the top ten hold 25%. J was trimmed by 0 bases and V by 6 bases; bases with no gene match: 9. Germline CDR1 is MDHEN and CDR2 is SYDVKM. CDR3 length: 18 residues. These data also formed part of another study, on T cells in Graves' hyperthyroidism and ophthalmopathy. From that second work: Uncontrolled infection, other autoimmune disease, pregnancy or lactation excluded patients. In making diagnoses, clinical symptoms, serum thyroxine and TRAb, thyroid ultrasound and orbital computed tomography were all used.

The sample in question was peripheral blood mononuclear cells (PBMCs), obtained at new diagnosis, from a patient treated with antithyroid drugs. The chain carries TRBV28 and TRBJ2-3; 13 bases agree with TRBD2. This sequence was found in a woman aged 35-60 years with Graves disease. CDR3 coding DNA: TGTGCCAGCAGACAGACTAGCGGGGGGACAACTAGCACAGATACGCAGTATTTT. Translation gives CASRQTSGGTTSTDTQYF.